These 29 T cell receptor beta chains originate from one sample sequenced in a study of control samples from healthy donors and cancer patients. Using immunoSEQ multiplex PCR, the repertoire was profiled, and TCRdb retains in-frame clones only, with some absent. The sample consists of roughly 130,000 clones, roughly 92% of them appearing once. Material for sequencing was blood. The source is a man aged 25 to 40 in good health.

The chain employs TRBV9 and TRBJ1-1, with D possibly TRBD1 on 6 matching bases. The V end was cut by 3 bases, the J end by 0 bases, with 9 bases between. Looked up from germline, CDR1 is SGDLS and CDR2 is YYNGEE. CDR3 length equals 14 residues. For the CDR3, the DNA is TGTGCCAGCAGCGGAGGGGGGTTGAACACTGAAGCTTTCTTT. Its protein is CASSGGGLNTEAFF.

The chain recombines TRBV5-1 with TRBJ1-1, with D uncertain. The CDR3 loop spans 15 amino acids. Between the trimmed V and J ends, which lost 0 bases and 4 bases, there was a span of 13 bases. CDR1 is SGHRS, CDR2 YFSETQ, per germline. Here the CDR3 DNA reads TGCGCCAGCAGCTTGGAGTTTCGGGGTGGCACTGAAGCTTTCTTT. Protein product: CASSLEFRGGTEAFF.

The chain has TRBV6-5 and TRBJ1-1; D possibly corresponds to TRBD1 (5 bases). Trimming pared 6 bases from V and 8 bases from J, leaving 16 bases between. Germline V gene data show CDR1 as MNHEY and CDR2 as SVGAGI. The CDR3 is made up of 13 amino acids. The CDR3 DNA reads TGTGCCAGCAGCCGTTGGGGCGGGGGAGAAGCTTTCTTT. Amino acid sequence: CASSRWGGGEAFF.

This clone was found once. The genes are TRBV4-1 and TRBJ2-7; 11 nucleotides match TRBD2. After removal of 3 bases from V and 1 base from J, the junction contained 8 bases not matched to a gene. The CDR3 covers 17 residues. Germline-derived CDR1 and CDR2 are MGHRA and YSYEKL. DNA for the CDR3: TGCGCCAGCAGCCAGGGGCTAGCGGGAGGTCTTTCCTACGAGCAGTACTTC. It is translated as CASSQGLAGGLSYEQYF.

This chain connects TRBV6-5 to TRBJ1-3; the D gene is possibly TRBD1 (5 bases). Germline CDR1 reads MNHEY; CDR2 reads SVGAGI. V lost 2 bases to trimming and J lost 2 bases, with 10 bases between them. The CDR3 sequence is 15 residues long. The CDR3 here is CASSYRQGAGNTIYF. As DNA, the CDR3 is TGTGCCAGCAGTTACCGGCAGGGCGCTGGAAACACCATATATTTT.

V and J are TRBV5-4 and TRBJ1-4; D not resolved. Trimming took off 0 bases at V and 6 bases at J, with 9 bases between the two ends. In germline, CDR1 is SGHNT, CDR2 YYREEE (reference sequence). CDR3 length: 14 amino acids. CDR3 coding DNA: TGTGCCAGCAGCTTGGGCCTAAGGGATGAAAAACTGTTTTTT. Amino acid sequence: CASSLGLRDEKLFF.

The chain combines TRBV11-2 with TRBJ1-1; 10 bases agree with TRBD1. CDR1 is SGHAT, CDR2 FQNNGV, per germline. V shed 2 bases, J shed 4 bases, and the junction held 7 bases outside the gene matches. CDR3 length equals 16 residues. The DNA for the CDR3 is TGTGCCAGCAGCTTATTTCGACAGGGGGCCGGCACTGAAGCTTTCTTT. Its protein is CASSLFRQGAGTEAFF. Using reference TRBV11-2 and TRBJ1-1 for the parts outside the CDR3, the full variable domain is EAGVAQSPRYKIIEKRQSVAFWCNPISGHATLYWYQQILGQGPKLLIQFQNNGVVDDSQLPKDRFSAERLKGVDSTLKIQPAKLEDSAVYLCASSLFRQGAGTEAFFGQGTRLTVV.

The chain employs TRBV18 and TRBJ1-3; D gene ambiguous. CDR1 is KGHSH, CDR2 LQKENI, per germline. The V gene lost 2 bases and the J gene lost 6 bases, with 11 bases spanning the gap. The length of the CDR3 is 14 residues. The CDR3 loop reads CASSPTGIENTIYF. The CDR3 DNA is TGTGCCAGCTCACCAACGGGAATAGAAAACACCATATATTTT.

V is TRBV24-1 and J is TRBJ1-1, with unresolved D. Trimming pared 4 bases from V and 0 bases from J, leaving 5 bases between. The CDR3 extends over 13 amino acids. CDR1 and CDR2 (germline): KGHDR, SFDVKD. CDR3 DNA sequence: TGTGCCACCAGTGACTTCATGAACACTGAAGCTTTCTTT. Amino acid sequence: CATSDFMNTEAFF.

The rearrangement joins TRBV14 to TRBJ2-2; D is unclear. Germline loops: CDR1 SGHDN, CDR2 FVKESK. The germline V and J ends were trimmed by 3 bases and 6 bases, with 5 bases remaining between them. CDR3 size: 12 residues. The CDR3, as DNA: TGTGCCAGCAGCCAGGATCCCGGGGAGCTGTTTTTT. Residues: CASSQDPGELFF.

This chain uses TRBV15 with TRBJ1-1; no clear D. From germline, CDR1 is LNHNV and CDR2 YYDKDF (reference sequence). Between the trimmed V and J ends, which lost 1 base and 5 bases, there was a span of 8 bases. The CDR3 has 13 amino acids. The DNA of the CDR3 is TGTGCCACCAGCAGAGTCGGAGGGACTGAAGCTTTCTTT. Translating gives CATSRVGGTEAFF. The full variable domain, in which reference TRBV15 and TRBJ1-1 provide the parts outside the CDR3, is DAMVIQNPRYQVTQFGKPVTLSCSQTLNHNVMYWYQQKSSQAPKLLFHYYDKDFNNEADTPDNFQSRRPNTSFCFLDIRSPGLGDTAMYLCATSRVGGTEAFFGQGTRLTVV.

This clone showed up just once. The chain couples TRBV27 to TRBJ2-3; D is undetermined. V gave up 6 bases and J gave up 1 base, with 14 bases separating them. The CDR3 has 15 residues. Germline V gene data show CDR1 as MNHEY and CDR2 as SMNVEV (reference sequence). The CDR3, as DNA: TGTGCCAGCAGAGAGCCAACGAAGGGCACAGATACGCAGTATTTT. Its translation is CASREPTKGTDTQYF.

The chain uses TRBV5-5 and TRBJ2-3; D not resolved. CDR1 and CDR2 from the germline V gene are SGHKS and YYEKEE (reference sequence). V lost 0 bases and J 1 base, leaving 6 bases between the germline ends. CDR3 size: 14 residues. The CDR3 DNA sequence: TGTGCCAGCAGCTTGGTTGCAGGCACAGATACGCAGTATTTT. Translated, it gives CASSLVAGTDTQYF.

This clone has only one observation. The chain has TRBV19 and TRBJ1-5; no clear D. This CDR3 is built from 15 residues. Germline values: CDR1 LNHDA, CDR2 SQIVND (reference sequence). V was shortened by 10 bases and J by 3 bases, with 19 bases between the two germline ends. DNA for the CDR3: TGTGCCACGAGAAGAGGCGTGAGAGTCAATCAGCCCCAGCATTTT. As protein: CATRRGVRVNQPQHF.

V gene TRBV28 combines with J gene TRBJ2-1, with D unclear. The length of the CDR3 is 15 residues. Germline CDR1 and CDR2: MDHEN and SYDVKM. The V and J ends lost 8 bases and 2 bases respectively, with 16 bases between them. In DNA form, the CDR3 reads TGTGCCAGCTCCCCCCCCCGAAAGCCCTACAATGAGCAGTTCTTC. Its protein is CASSPPRKPYNEQFF.

The chain carries TRBV7-3 and TRBJ2-7; maybe TRBD1 (5 bases). The CDR3 has 16 residues. Between the trimmed V and J ends, which lost 2 bases and 1 base, there was a span of 15 bases. Germline V gives CDR1 SGHTA, CDR2 FQGTGA. The DNA for the CDR3 is TGTGCCAGCAGCTTAGGGGCTTTGTGGTTATCCTACGAGCAGTACTTC. It encodes CASSLGALWLSYEQYF.

V usage is TRBV12-5 and J usage is TRBJ1-2; no clear D gene. The CDR3 loop spans 13 amino acids. V shed 1 base and J shed 5 bases, with 8 bases lying between them. Germline assignment: CDR1 LGHNT and CDR2 FRNRAP. The CDR3 sequence: CASGLEPTYGYTF. The CDR3 DNA sequence: TGTGCTAGTGGTTTGGAGCCTACGTATGGCTACACCTTC. Drawing the rest from reference TRBV12-5 and TRBJ1-2, the complete variable domain is DARVTQTPRHKVTEMGQEVTMRCQPILGHNTVFWYRQTMMQGLELLAYFRNRAPLDDSGMPKDRFSAEMPDATLATLKIQPSEPRDSAVYFCASGLEPTYGYTFGSGTRLTVV.

The chain uses TRBV4-2 and TRBJ2-7; 8 nucleotides match TRBD2. Losses at the gene ends were 2 bases for V and 1 base for J; bases not matched to a gene: 4. Germline loops: CDR1 LGHNA, CDR2 YNFKEQ. The CDR3 spans 15 residues. The CDR3 DNA is TGTGCCAGCAGCCAAAAGCGGGAGCCGTCCTACGAGCAGTACTTC. It encodes CASSQKREPSYEQYF.

CDR3 sequence (DNA): TGTGCCAGCCGCGAATTCAGGGGGAACACTGAAGCTTTCTTT. This translates into CASREFRGNTEAFF. The V and J genes are TRBV6-5 and TRBJ1-1; TRBD1 might be the D (6 bases). Germline values: CDR1 MNHEY, CDR2 SVGAGI. The CDR3 is 14 amino acids. V lost 8 bases and J 1 base, leaving 14 bases between the germline ends.

V usage is TRBV10-1 and J usage is TRBJ2-1; 11 nucleotides agree with TRBD2. The V gene end was trimmed by 1 base and the J gene end by 0 bases; junction bases not matched to a gene: 11. CDR1 is WNHNN and CDR2 is SYGVQD in the germline V gene (reference sequence). The CDR3 contains 20 residues. CDR3 nucleotide sequence: TGCGCCAGCAGTGAGTTAGGTGGGCTAGCGGGAGGCCGCTCCTACAATGAGCAGTTCTTC. Translated, it gives CASSELGGLAGGRSYNEQFF.

This clone has only one observation. The rearrangement joins TRBV9 to TRBJ2-2; D uncertain. With 4 bases removed from V and 6 bases from J, the gap between germline ends came to 19 bases. The CDR3 is 16 amino acids. CDR1 is SGDLS and CDR2 is YYNGEE in the germline V gene. The CDR3 bases are TGTGCCAGCAGCCCCCGCCTAAGAGGATCGGCCGGGGAGCTGTTTTTT. Protein sequence: CASSPRLRGSAGELFF.

The rearrangement uses TRBV6-5 and TRBJ2-7, with TRBD2 matching over 7 bases. Germline CDR1 MNHEY, CDR2 SVGAGI. The CDR3 contains 14 residues. Trimming removed 6 bases from V and 3 bases from J; junction bases left unmatched: 8. CDR3 protein: CASSGGTEVYEQYF. As DNA, the CDR3 is TGTGCCAGCAGCGGGGGGACTGAGGTCTACGAGCAGTACTTC.

The chain couples TRBV12-5 to TRBJ2-7; D possibly corresponds to TRBD2 (7 bases). TRBJ2-1 matches the DNA end more closely, so the J call is doubtful. The germline V gene encodes CDR1 LGHNT and CDR2 FRNRAP. The CDR3 is made up of 19 amino acids. The CDR3 DNA follows: TGTGCTAGTGGTTTACTTGGAAGAGCGCTCGGGGGAGGGGGCAATGAGCAGTTCTTC. Translated: CASGLLGRALGGGGNEQFF.

This chain joins TRBV3-1 (or the pseudogene TRBV3-2) and TRBJ2-5; no definite D call. Trimming removed 5 bases from V and 4 bases from J, with 8 bases in between. The CDR3 extends over 12 amino acids. Germline CDR1 is LGHDT and CDR2 is YNNKEL (reference sequence). CDR3 loop: CASSSSPETQYF. CDR3 sequence (DNA): TGTGCCAGCAGCTCGTCCCCAGAGACCCAGTACTTC.

The chain uses TRBV27 and TRBJ1-2; D is unclear. The germline V gene encodes CDR1 MNHEY and CDR2 SMNVEV (reference sequence). The CDR3 is 14 amino acids. The ends were cut back, 3 bases at V and 4 bases at J, with 12 bases in the middle. As DNA, the CDR3 is TGTGCCAGCAGTTTTTTGGGAGTCGGCTATGGCTACACCTTC. Amino acid sequence: CASSFLGVGYGYTF.

The table lists this clone with a count of one. The V gene is TRBV29-1, the J gene TRBJ1-2; D is uncertain. CDR1 is SQVTM and CDR2 is ANQGSEA in the germline V gene. Trimming stripped 7 bases from V and 7 bases from J, with 16 bases between. The CDR3 sequence is 12 residues long. Written as DNA, the CDR3 is TGCAGCGCCGTCCGGTCGGCGGGTGGCTACACCTTC. Its protein is CSAVRSAGGYTF.

This rearrangement joins TRBV7-6 to TRBJ2-1; tentatively, D is TRBD2 (6 bases). The CDR3 has 15 residues. The germline gives CDR1 SGHVS, CDR2 FNYEAQ. V was shortened by 4 bases and J by 7 bases, with 17 bases between the two germline ends. DNA for the CDR3: TGTGCCAGCAGCTCCAACACATTTAGCGGAAATGAGCAGTTCTTC. Amino acids: CASSSNTFSGNEQFF.

The chain joins TRBV29-1 to TRBJ1-4; D call uncertain. Trimming took 3 bases from V and 15 from J, leaving 17 bases between them. Germline V lookup: CDR1 SQVTM, CDR2 ANQGSEA. The CDR3 runs 12 residues. The CDR3, as DNA: TGCAGCGTTGAGAGGGAGGAGGGCGCGGTGTTTTTT. Its protein is CSVEREEGAVFF.

The J gene is TRBJ1-5, the V gene TRBV28, with D uncertain. The CDR3 length is 12 residues. Germline V gene sequence: CDR1 MDHEN, CDR2 SYDVKM. V was cut by 6 bases and J by 3 bases, with 6 bases left in between. CDR3 sequence: CASSRANQPQHF. The CDR3 bases are TGTGCCAGCAGCCGGGCCAATCAGCCCCAGCATTTT.